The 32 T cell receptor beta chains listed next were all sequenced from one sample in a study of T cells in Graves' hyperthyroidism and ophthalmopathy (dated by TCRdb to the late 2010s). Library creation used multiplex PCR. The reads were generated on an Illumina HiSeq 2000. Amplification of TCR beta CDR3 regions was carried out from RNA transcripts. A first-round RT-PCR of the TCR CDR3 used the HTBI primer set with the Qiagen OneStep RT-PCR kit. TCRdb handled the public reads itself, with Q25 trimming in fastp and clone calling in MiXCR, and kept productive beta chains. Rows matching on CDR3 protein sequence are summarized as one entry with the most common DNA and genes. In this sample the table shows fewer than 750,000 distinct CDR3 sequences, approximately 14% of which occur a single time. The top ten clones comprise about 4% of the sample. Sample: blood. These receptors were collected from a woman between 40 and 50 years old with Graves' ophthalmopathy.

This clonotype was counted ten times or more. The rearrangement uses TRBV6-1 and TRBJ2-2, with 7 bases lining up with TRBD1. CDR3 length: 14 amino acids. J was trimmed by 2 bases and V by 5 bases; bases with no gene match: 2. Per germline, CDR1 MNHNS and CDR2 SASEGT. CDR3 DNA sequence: TGTGCCAGCAGTCGGGACAGCAACACCGGGGAGCTGTTTTTT. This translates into CASSRDSNTGELFF.

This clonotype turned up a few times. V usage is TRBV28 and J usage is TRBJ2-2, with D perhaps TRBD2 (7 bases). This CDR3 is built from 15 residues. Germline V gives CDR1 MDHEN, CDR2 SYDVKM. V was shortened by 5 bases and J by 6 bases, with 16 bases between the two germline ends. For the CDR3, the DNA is TGTGCCAGCAGTGATGCGGGGGCGCAGGCCGGGGAGCTGTTTTTT. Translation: CASSDAGAQAGELFF.

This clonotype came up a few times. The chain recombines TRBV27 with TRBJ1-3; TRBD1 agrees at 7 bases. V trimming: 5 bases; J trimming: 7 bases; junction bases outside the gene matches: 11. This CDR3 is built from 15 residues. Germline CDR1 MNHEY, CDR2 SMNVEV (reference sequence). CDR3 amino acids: CASSPRQGLVNTIYF. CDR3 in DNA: TGTGCCAGCAGTCCGAGACAGGGTTTGGTGAACACCATATATTTT.

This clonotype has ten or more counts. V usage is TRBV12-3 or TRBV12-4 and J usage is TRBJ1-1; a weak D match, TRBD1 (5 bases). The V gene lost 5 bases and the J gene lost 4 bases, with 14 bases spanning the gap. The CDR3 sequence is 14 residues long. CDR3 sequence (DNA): TGTGCCAGCAGTGCCCGACAGTGGAGCACTGAAGCTTTCTTT. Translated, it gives CASSARQWSTEAFF.

The CDR3 sequence is CATTHSSGYTGELFF. DNA for the CDR3: TGTGCCACCACCCATAGTAGCGGGTACACCGGGGAGCTGTTTTTT. The chain carries TRBV28 and TRBJ2-2; TRBD2 aligns across 7 bases. Germline V gives CDR1 MDHEN, CDR2 SYDVKM. The J segment lost 3 bases and the V segment lost 10 bases, leaving 11 bases of the junction unmatched. The CDR3 is 15 residues long.

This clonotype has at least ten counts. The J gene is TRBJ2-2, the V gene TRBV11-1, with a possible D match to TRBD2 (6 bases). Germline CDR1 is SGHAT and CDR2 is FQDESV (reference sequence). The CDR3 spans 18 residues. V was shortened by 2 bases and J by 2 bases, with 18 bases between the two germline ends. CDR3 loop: CASSLFPKGLLNTGELFF. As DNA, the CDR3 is TGTGCCAGCAGCTTATTCCCCAAGGGACTTCTTAACACCGGGGAGCTGTTTTTT.

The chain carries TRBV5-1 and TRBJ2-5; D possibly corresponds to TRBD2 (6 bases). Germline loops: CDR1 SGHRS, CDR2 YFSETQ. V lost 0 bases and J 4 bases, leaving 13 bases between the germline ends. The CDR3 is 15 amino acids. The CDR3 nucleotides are TGCGCCAGCAGCTTGGAACGGGAGTGGGGAGAGACCCAGTACTTC. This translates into CASSLEREWGETQYF. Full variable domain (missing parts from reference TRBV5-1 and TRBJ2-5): KAGVTQTPRYLIKTRGQQVTLSCSPISGHRSVSWYQQTPGQGLQFLFEYFSETQRNKGNFPGRFSGRQFSNSRSEMNVSTLELGDSALYLCASSLEREWGETQYFGPGTRLLVL.

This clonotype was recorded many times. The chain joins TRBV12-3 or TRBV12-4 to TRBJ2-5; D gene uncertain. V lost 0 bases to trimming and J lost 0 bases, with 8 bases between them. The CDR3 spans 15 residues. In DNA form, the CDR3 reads TGTGCCAGCAGTTTAGCTCAGACCTACCAAGAGACCCAGTACTTC. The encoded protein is CASSLAQTYQETQYF.

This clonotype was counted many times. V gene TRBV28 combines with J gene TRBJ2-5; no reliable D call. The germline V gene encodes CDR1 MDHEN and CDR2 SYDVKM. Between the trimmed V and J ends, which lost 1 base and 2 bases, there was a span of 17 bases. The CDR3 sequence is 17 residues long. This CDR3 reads CASSLFQADKNQETQYF. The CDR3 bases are TGTGCCAGCAGTTTATTTCAGGCTGACAAAAATCAAGAGACCCAGTACTTC.

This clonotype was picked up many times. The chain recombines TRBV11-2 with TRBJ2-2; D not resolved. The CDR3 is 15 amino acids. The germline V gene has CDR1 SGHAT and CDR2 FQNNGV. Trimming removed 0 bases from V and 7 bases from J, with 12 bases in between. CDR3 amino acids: CASSLDSGLGGELFF. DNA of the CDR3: TGTGCCAGCAGCTTAGATTCGGGTCTGGGCGGGGAGCTGTTTTTT.

The CDR3 DNA sequence: TGTGCCAGCAGTGAATTTAGGGGACAGCTCAATCAGCCCCAGCATTTT. It specifies CASSEFRGQLNQPQHF. The chain employs TRBV6-1 and TRBJ1-5; TRBD1 aligns across 7 bases. The CDR3 length is 16 residues. V lost 2 bases to trimming and J lost 3 bases; unmatched junction nucleotides: 7. Germline V gene lookup returns CDR1 MNHNS and CDR2 SASEGT.

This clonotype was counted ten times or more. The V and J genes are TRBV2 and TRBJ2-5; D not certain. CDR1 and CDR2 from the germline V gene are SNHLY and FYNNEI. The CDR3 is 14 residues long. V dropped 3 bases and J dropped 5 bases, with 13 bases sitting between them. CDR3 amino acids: CASSDFGDLETQYF. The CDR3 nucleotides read TGTGCCAGCAGTGATTTTGGGGATCTGGAGACCCAGTACTTC.

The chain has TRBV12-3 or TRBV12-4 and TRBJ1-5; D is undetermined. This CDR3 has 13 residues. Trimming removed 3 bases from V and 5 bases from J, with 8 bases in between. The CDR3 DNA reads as TGTGCCAGCAGTTTTGACAATTATCAGCCCCAGCATTTT. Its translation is CASSFDNYQPQHF.

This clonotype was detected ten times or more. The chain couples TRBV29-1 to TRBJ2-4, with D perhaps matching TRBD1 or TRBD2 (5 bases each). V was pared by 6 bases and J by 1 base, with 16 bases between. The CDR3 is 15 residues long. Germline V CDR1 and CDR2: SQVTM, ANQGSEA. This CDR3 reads CSVRDEWGAKNIQYF. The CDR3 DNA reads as TGCAGCGTCCGTGACGAATGGGGGGCCAAAAACATTCAGTACTTC.

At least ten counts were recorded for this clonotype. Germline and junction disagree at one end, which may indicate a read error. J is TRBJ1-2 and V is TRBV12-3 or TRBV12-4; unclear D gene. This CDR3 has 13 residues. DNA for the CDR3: TGTGCCAGCAGCCTGATCGGGGTGATGCGAGTAGGATTC. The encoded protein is CASSLIGVMRVGF.

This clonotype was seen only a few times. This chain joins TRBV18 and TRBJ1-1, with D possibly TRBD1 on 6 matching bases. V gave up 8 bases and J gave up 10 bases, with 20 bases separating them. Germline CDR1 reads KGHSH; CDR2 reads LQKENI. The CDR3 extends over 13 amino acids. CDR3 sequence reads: CASRRPGHPGAFF. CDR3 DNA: TGTGCCAGCCGCCGACCGGGACACCCGGGAGCTTTCTTT.

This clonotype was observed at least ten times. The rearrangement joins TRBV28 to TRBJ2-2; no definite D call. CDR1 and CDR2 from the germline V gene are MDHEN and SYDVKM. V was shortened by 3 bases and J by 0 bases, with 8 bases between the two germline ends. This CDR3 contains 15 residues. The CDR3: CASSLRIANTGELFF. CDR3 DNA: TGTGCCAGCAGTTTGCGGATCGCGAACACCGGGGAGCTGTTTTTT.

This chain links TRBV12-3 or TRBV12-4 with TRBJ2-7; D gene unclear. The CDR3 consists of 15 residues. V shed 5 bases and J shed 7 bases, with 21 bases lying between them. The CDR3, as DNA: TGTGCCAGCAGTCCCGCATTGGCGGCTCGGAATGAGCAGTACTTC. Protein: CASSPALAARNEQYF.

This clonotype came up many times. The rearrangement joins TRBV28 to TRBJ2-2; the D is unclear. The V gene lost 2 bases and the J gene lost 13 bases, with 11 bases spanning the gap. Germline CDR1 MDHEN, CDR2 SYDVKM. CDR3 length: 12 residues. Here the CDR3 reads CASSLRSARLFF. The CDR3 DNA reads TGTGCCAGCAGTTTACGGTCAGCAAGGCTGTTTTTT.

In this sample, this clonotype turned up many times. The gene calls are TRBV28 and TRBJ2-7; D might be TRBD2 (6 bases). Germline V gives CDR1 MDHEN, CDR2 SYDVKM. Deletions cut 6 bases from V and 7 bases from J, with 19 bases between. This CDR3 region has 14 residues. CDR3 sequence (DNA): TGTGCCAGCAGAGATGGGCCTCGGGCGGGGGAGCAGTACTTC. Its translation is CASRDGPRAGEQYF.

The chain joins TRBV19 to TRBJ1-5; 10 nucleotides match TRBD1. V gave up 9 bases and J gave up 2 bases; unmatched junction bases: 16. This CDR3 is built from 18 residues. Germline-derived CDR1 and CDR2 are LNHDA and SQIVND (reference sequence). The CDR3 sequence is CASRISGQGLSGNQPQHF. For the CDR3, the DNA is TGTGCCAGCCGCATTTCGGGACAGGGGCTTTCGGGCAATCAGCCCCAGCATTTT.

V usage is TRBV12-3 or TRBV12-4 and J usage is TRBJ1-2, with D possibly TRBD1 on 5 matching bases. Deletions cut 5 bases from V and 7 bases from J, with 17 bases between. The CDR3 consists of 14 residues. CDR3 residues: CASSLGVPWGGYTF. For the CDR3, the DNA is TGTGCCAGCAGTCTAGGGGTCCCTTGGGGTGGCTACACCTTC.

The CDR3 here is CASSKGPKETQYF. CDR3 DNA: TGTGCCAGCAGCAAAGGCCCAAAAGAGACCCAGTACTTC. The chain recombines TRBV11-3 with TRBJ2-5; no reliable D call. V was pared by 5 bases and J by 3 bases, with 10 bases between. Germline CDR1 reads SGHNT; CDR2 reads YENEEA. The CDR3 has 13 residues. The whole variable domain, remainder taken from reference TRBV11-3 and TRBJ2-5, is EAGVVQSPRYKIIEKKQPVAFWCNPISGHNTLYWYLQNLGQGPELLIRYENEEAVDDSQLPKDRFSAERLKGVDSTLKIQPAELGDSAVYLCASSKGPKETQYFGPGTRLLVL.

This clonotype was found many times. This chain's CDR3 is CASSLLRAEHGYTF. DNA for the CDR3: TGTGCCAGCAGTTTACTCAGGGCGGAGCATGGCTACACCTTC. The V call is TRBV28, the J call TRBJ1-2; TRBD1 is a possible D gene (5 bases). Germline CDR1 reads MDHEN; CDR2 reads SYDVKM. Trimming stripped 2 bases from V and 6 bases from J, with 13 bases between. The CDR3 extends over 14 amino acids.

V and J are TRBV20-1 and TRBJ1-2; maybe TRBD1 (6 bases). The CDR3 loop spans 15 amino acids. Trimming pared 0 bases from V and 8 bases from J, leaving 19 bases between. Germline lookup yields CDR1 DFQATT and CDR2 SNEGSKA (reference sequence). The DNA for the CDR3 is TGCAGTGCTAGAGATACCGCTAGGGCAGGGGACGGCTACACCTTC. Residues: CSARDTARAGDGYTF.

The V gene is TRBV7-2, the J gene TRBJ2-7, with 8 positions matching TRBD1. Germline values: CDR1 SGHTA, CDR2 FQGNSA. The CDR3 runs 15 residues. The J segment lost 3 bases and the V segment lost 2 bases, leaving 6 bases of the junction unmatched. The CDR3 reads CASSLFGTGYYEQYF. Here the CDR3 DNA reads TGTGCCAGCAGCTTATTCGGGACAGGATACTACGAGCAGTACTTC. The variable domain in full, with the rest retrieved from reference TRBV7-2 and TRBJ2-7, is GAGVSQSPSNKVTEKGKDVELRCDPISGHTALYWYRQSLGQGLEFLIYFQGNSAPDKSGLPSDRFSAERTGGSVSTLTIQRTQQEDSAVYLCASSLFGTGYYEQYFGPGTRLTVT.

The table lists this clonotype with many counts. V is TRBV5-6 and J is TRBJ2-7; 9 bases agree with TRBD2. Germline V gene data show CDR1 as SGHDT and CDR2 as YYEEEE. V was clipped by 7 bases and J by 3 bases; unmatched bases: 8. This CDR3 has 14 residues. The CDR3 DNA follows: TGTGCCAGCCGGCGGGAGGGTGGGAGCTACGAGCAGTACTTC. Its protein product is CASRREGGSYEQYF.

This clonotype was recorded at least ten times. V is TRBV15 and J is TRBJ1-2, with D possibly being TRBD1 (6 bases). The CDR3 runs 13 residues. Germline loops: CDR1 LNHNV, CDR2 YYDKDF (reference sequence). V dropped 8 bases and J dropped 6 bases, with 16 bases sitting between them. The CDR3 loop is CATERGLGNGYTF. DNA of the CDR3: TGTGCCACCGAGCGGGGGCTCGGGAATGGCTACACCTTC.

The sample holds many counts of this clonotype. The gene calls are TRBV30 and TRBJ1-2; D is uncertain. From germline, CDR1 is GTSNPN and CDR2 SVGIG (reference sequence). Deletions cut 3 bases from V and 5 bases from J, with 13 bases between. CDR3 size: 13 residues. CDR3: CAWRDWTPYGYTF. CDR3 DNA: TGTGCCTGGAGGGATTGGACCCCTTATGGCTACACCTTC. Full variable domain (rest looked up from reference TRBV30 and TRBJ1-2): SQTIHQWPATLVQPVGSPLSLECTVEGTSNPNLYWYRQAAGRGLQLLFYSVGIGQISSEVPQNLSASRPQDRQFILSSKKLLLSDSGFYLCAWRDWTPYGYTFGSGTRLTVV.

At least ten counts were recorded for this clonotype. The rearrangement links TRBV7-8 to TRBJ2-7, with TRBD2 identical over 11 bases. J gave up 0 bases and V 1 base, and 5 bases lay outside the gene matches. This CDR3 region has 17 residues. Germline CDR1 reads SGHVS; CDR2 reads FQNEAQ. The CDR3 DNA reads TGTGCCAGCAGCTTAGTAGCGGGAGGGCTCACCTCCTACGAGCAGTACTTC. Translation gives CASSLVAGGLTSYEQYF.

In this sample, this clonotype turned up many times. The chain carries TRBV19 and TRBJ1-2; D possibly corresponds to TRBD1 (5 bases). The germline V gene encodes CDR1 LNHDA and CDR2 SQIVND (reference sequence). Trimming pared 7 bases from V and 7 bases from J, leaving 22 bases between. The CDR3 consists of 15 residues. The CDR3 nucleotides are TGTGCCAGTACCTCAAGAAGGTGGGGGGAAGGTGGCTACACCTTC. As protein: CASTSRRWGEGGYTF.

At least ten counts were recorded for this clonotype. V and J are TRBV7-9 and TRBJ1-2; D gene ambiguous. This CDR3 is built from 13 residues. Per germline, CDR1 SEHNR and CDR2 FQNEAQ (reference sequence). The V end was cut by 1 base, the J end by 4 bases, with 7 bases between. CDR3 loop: CASSLGIPYGYTF. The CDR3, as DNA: TGTGCCAGCAGCTTAGGCATTCCCTATGGCTACACCTTC. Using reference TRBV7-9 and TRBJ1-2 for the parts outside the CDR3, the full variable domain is DTGVSQNPRHKITKRGQNVTFRCDPISEHNRLYWYRQTLGQGPEFLTYFQNEAQLEKSRLLSDRFSAERPKGSFSTLEIQRTEQGDSAMYLCASSLGIPYGYTFGSGTRLTVV.